These T cell receptor beta chains were read from a single sample in a study of blood T cell repertoires in COVID-19. Some clones are missing from TCRdb's copy, which holds only in-frame ones; the method was immunoSEQ multiplex PCR. The sample yields approximately 250,000 clones, 84% seen once. The sample was peripheral blood. The receptor set was obtained from a man aged 45-65 years with acute or convalescent COVID-19. CDR3s include the opening cysteine and the closing phenylalanine or tryptophan. The D gene is left open where the match is weak. Only some rows state a clone size, as once, few, many or a class for expanded clones.

v_gene	d_gene	abundance	j_gene	CDR3nt	CDR3aa
TRBV5-8	.	.	TRBJ1-3	TGTGCCAGCAGCTTCACCGGGAACTCTGGAAACACCATATATTTT	CASSFTGNSGNTIYF
TRBV5-4	.	.	TRBJ1-3	TGTGCCAGCAGCCCAAACTCTGGAAACACCATATATTTT	CASSPNSGNTIYF
TRBV11-2	TRBD1	.	TRBJ1-3	TGTGCCAGCAGCTTAGATGTCAGGGGGCTGCTCTCCTCTGGAAACACCATATATTTT	CASSLDVRGLLSSGNTIYF
TRBV7-2	.	few	TRBJ1-1	TGTGCCAGCAGCCTATTCACGCGGGCCAACACTGAAGCTTTCTTT	CASSLFTRANTEAFF
TRBV7-6	TRBD1	.	TRBJ2-5	TGTGCCAGCAGGTCCGGGACAGGGGGTGGGACCCAGTACTTC	CASRSGTGGGTQYF
TRBV3-1/TRBV3-2	.	.	TRBJ2-1	TGTGCCAGCAGCCAAGAGAGTGGGGCTCTCGAGCAGTTCTTC	CASSQESGALEQFF
TRBV7-9	TRBD1	few	TRBJ2-7	TGTGCCAGCAGCCCCTCCATCCGGGACAGATCCTACGAGCAGTACTTC	CASSPSIRDRSYEQYF
TRBV19	.	.	TRBJ1-1	TGTGCCAGTAGTATGCCGGGGTTGAACACTGAAGCTTTCTTT	CASSMPGLNTEAFF
TRBV3-1/TRBV3-2	.	.	TRBJ1-1	TGTGCCAGCAGCCAAGGCCAGGGGCTCGATGGTGAAGCTTTCTTT	CASSQGQGLDGEAFF
TRBV6-5	TRBD1	once	TRBJ2-3	TGTGCCAGCAGTTACTCGACAGGGACCCCTCCAGATACGCAGTATTTT	CASSYSTGTPPDTQYF
TRBV6-5	TRBD1	.	TRBJ1-6	TGTGCCAGCAGTTTATCGGGACAGTATAATTCACCCCTCCACTTT	CASSLSGQYNSPLHF